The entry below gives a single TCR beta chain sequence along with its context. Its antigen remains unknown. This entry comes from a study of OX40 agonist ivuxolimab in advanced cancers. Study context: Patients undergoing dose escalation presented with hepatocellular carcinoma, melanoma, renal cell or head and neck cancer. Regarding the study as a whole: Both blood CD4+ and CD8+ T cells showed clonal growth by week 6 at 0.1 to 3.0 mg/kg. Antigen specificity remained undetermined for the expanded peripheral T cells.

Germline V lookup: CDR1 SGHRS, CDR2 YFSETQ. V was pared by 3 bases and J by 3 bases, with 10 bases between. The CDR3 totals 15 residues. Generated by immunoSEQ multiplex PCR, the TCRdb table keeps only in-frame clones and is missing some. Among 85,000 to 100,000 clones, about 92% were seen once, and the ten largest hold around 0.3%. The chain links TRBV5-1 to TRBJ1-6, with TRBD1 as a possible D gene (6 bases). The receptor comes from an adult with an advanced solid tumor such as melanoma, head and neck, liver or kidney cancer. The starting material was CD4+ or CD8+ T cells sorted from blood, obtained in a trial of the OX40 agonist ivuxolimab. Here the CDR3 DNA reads TGCGCCAGCAGCTCCTCGGGACACTATAATTCACCCCTCCACTTT. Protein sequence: CASSSSGHYNSPLHF.